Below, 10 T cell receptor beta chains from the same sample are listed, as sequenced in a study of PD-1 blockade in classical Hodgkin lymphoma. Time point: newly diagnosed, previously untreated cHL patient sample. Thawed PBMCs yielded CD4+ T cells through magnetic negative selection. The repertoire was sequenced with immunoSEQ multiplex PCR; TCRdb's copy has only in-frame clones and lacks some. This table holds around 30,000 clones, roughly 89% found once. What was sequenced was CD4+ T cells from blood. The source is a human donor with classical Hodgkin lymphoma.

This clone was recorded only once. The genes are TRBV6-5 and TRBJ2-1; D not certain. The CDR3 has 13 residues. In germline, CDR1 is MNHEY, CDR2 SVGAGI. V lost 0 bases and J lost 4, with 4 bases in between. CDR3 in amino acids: CASSYSTYNEQFF. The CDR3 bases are TGTGCCAGCAGTTACTCGACATACAATGAGCAGTTCTTC.

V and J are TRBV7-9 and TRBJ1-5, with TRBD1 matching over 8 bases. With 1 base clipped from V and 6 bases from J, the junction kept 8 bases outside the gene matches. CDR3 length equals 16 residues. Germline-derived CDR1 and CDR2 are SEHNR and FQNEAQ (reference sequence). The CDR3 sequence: CASSLGTGNSVQPQHF. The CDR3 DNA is TGTGCCAGCAGCTTAGGGACAGGGAATTCGGTTCAGCCCCAGCATTTT. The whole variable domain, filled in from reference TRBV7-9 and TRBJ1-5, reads DTGVSQNPRHKITKRGQNVTFRCDPISEHNRLYWYRQTLGQGPEFLTYFQNEAQLEKSRLLSDRFSAERPKGSFSTLEIQRTEQGDSAMYLCASSLGTGNSVQPQHFGDGTRLSIL.

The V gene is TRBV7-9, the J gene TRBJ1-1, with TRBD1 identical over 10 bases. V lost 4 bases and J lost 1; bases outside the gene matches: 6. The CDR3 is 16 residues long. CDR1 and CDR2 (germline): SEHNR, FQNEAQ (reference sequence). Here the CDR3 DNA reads TGTGCCAGCAGCTCGAGACAGGGGGCGCGGAACACTGAAGCTTTCTTT. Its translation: CASSSRQGARNTEAFF.

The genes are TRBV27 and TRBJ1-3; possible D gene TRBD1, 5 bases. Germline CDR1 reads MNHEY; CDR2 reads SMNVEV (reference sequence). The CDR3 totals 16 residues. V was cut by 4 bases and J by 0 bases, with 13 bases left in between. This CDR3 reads CASSSIQGYSGNTIYF. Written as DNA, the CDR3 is TGTGCCAGCAGTTCTATCCAGGGATACTCTGGAAACACCATATATTTT.

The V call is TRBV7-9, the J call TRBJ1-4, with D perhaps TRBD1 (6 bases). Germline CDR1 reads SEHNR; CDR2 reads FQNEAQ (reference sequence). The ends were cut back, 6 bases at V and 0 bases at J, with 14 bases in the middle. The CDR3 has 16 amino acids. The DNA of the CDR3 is TGTGCCAGCAGAGTTGGGACAACTGCAACTAATGAAAAACTGTTTTTT. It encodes CASRVGTTATNEKLFF.

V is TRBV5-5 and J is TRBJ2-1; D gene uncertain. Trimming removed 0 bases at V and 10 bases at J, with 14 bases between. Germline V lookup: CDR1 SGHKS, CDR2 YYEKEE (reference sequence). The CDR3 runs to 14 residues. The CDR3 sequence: CASSLDPTFGEQFF. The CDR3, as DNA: TGTGCCAGCAGCTTGGACCCAACCTTTGGGGAGCAGTTCTTC. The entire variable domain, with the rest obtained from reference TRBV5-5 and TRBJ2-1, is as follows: DAGVTQSPTHLIKTRGQQVTLRCSPISGHKSVSWYQQVLGQGPQFIFQYYEKEERGRGNFPDRFSARQFPNYSSELNVNALLLGDSALYLCASSLDPTFGEQFFGPGTRLTVL.

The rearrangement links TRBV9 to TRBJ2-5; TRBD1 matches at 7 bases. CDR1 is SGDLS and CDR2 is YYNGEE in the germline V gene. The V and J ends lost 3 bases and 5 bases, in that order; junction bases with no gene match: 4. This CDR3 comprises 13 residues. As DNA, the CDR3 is TGTGCCAGCAGCGCCAAGGGGGCCGAGACCCAGTACTTC. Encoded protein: CASSAKGAETQYF.

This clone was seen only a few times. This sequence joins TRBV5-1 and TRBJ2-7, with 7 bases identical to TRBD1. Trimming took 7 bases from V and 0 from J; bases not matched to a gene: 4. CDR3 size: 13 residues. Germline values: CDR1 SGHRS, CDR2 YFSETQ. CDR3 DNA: TGCGCCAGCGGCCGGGACAGCTCCTACGAGCAGTACTTC. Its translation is CASGRDSSYEQYF.

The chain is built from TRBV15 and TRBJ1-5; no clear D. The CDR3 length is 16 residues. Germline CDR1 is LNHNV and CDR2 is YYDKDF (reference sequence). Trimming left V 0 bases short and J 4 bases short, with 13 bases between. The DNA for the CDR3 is TGTGCCACCAGCAGAGAAGATCGCTGGCCTAATCAGCCCCAGCATTTT. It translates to CATSREDRWPNQPQHF.

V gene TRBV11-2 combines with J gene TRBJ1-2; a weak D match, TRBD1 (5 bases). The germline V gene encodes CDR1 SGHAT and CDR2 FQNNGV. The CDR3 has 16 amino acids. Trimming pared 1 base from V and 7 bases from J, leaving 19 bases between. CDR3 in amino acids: CASSLGGAQVIGGYTF. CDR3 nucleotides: TGTGCCAGCAGCTTAGGCGGGGCTCAAGTAATAGGTGGCTACACCTTC.